The rows below give T cell receptor beta chains drawn from one sample of a study of blood T cell repertoires in COVID-19. Clones were read by immunoSEQ multiplex PCR, and TCRdb kept only the in-frame ones, dropping some. Of about 230,000 clones in the sample, 85% to 90% are singletons; the top ten hold roughly 4%. Material for sequencing was PBMCs or T cells enriched from blood (not recorded which). The receptor set was obtained from a woman in her twenties or thirties with acute COVID-19. CDR3s include the opening cysteine and the closing phenylalanine or tryptophan. D genes are given only for firm matches. The size entry is marked missing in some rows and otherwise reads once, few, many or a size class.

V gene	D gene	clone size	J gene	CDR3 DNA	CDR3 protein
TRBV7-8	.	once	TRBJ2-7	TGTGCCAGCAGCTTATTTACGGCTAGCGCGGCGGGCGAGCAGTACTTC	CASSLFTASAAGEQYF
TRBV18	TRBD1	.	TRBJ1-4	TGTGCCAGCTCAGCCTCCGGGACAGGGAATGAAAAACTGTTTTTT	CASSASGTGNEKLFF
TRBV25-1	.	.	TRBJ2-5	TGTGCCAGCAAACGGGGAGGCGAGACCCAGTACTTC	CASKRGGETQYF
TRBV7-6	.	.	TRBJ2-3	TGTGCCAGCAGCCAGCGACCGACGGCAGATACGCAGTATTTT	CASSQRPTADTQYF
TRBV11-3	.	.	TRBJ2-5	TGTGCCAGCAGCTTAGATCGGGAGACCCAGTACTTC	CASSLDRETQYF
TRBV29-1	.	.	TRBJ1-1	TGCAGCGTTGGGCAGGCTCCTGAAGCTTTCTTT	CSVGQAPEAFF
TRBV9	TRBD1	.	TRBJ1-2	TGTGCCAGCAGCTTCCGGGACAGCAACTATGGCTACACCTTC	CASSFRDSNYGYTF
TRBV19	.	.	TRBJ1-5	TGTGCCAGTAGTATAATCCCCGGACAGAATCAGCCCCAGCATTTT	CASSIIPGQNQPQHF
TRBV7-2	TRBD2	.	TRBJ2-5	TGTGCCAGCAGCTTTGGACTAGCGGGACGGGAGACCCAGTACTTC	CASSFGLAGRETQYF
TRBV9	.	.	TRBJ1-1	TGTGCCAGCAGCGGTCCAGGGGACATGAACACTGAAGCTTTCTTT	CASSGPGDMNTEAFF
TRBV5-8	.	.	TRBJ2-7	TGTGCCAGCAGCTTGGCCGGACAGGAGGGCCACGAGCAGTACTTC	CASSLAGQEGHEQYF
TRBV7-2	TRBD1	.	TRBJ2-3	TGTGCCAGCAGCTTAGACAGGGGCCCAGGTTCTGGGTATTTT	CASSLDRGPGSGYF
TRBV30	TRBD1	.	TRBJ1-5	TGTGCCTGGAGTCAAGACAGGGACTATCAGCCCCAGCATTTT	CAWSQDRDYQPQHF
TRBV25-1	.	.	TRBJ2-2	TGTGCCACCCAAAGCCACAGATCGAACACCGGGGAGCTGTTTTTT	CATQSHRSNTGELFF
TRBV5-1	TRBD1	once	TRBJ2-3	TGCGCCAGCAGCTTGCGACAGGGGGAGGCAGATACGCAGTATTTT	CASSLRQGEADTQYF